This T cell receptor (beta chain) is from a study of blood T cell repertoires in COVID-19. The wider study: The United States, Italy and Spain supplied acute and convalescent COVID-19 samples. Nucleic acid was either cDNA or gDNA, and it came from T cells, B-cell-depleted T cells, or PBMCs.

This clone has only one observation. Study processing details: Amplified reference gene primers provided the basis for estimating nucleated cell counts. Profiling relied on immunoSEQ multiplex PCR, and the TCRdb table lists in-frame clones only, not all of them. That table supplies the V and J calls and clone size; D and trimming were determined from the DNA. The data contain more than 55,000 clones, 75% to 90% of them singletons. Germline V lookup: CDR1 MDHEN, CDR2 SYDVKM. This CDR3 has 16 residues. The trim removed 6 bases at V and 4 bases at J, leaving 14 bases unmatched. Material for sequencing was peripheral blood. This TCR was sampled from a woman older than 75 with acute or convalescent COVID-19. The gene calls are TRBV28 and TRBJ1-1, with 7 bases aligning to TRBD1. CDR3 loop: CASRLTGPQAGTEAFF. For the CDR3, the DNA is TGTGCCAGCAGACTGACAGGGCCCCAGGCAGGCACTGAAGCTTTCTTT.